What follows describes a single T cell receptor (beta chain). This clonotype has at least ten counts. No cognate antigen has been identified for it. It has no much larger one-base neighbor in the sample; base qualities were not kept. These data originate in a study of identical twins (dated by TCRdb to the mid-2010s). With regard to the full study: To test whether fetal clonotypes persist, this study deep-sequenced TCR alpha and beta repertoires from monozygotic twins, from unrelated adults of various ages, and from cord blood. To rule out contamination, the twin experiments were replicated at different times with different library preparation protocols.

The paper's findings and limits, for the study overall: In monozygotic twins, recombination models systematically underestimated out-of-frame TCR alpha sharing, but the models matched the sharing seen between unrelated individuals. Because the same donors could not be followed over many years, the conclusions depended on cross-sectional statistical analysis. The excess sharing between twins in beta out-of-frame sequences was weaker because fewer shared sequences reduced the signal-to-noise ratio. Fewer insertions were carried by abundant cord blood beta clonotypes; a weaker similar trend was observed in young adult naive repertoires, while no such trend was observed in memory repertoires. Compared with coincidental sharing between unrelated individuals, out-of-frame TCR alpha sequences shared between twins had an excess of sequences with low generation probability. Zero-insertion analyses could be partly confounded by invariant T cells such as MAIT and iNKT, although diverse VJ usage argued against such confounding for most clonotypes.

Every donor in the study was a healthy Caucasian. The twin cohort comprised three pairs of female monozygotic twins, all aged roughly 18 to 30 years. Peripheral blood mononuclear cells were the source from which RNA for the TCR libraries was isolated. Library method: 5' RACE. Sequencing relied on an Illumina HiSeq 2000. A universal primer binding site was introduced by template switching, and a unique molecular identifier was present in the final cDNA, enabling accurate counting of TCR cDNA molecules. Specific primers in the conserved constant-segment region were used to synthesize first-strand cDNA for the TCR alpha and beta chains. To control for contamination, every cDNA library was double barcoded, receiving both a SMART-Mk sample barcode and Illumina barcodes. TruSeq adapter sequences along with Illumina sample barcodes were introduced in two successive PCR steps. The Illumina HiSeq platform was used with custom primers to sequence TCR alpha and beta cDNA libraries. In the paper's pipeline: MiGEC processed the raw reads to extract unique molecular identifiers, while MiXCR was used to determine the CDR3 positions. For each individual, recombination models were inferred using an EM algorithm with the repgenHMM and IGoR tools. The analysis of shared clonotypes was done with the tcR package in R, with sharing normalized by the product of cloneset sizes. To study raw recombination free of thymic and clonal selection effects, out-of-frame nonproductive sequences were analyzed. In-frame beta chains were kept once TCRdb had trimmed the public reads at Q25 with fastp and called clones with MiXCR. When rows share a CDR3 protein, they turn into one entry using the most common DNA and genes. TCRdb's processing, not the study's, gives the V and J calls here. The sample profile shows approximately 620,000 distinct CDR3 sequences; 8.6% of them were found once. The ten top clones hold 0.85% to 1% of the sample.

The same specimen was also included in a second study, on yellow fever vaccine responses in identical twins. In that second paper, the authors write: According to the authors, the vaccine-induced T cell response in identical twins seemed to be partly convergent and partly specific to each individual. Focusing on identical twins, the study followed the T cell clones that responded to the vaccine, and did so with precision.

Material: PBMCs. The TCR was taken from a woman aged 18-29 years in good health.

The CDR3: CASSQGTSGSFTDTQYF. Here is the DNA: TGTGCCAGCAGCCAGGGGACTAGCGGAAGTTTCACAGATACGCAGTATTTT. The chain links TRBV3-1 with TRBJ2-3, with 11 bases in between that match TRBD2. The CDR3 holds 17 amino acids from the cysteine to the phenylalanine. CDR3 DNA only is kept here, 51 bases in frame from base 1. Looking up the germline V gene (reference sequence) yields CDR1 LGHDT and CDR2 YNNKEL. V trim: 3 bases; J trim: 2 bases; unmatched bases: 7.